This TCR beta chain stems from a study of blood T cell repertoires in COVID-19 (dated by TCRdb to the early 2020s). With regard to the full study: Samples covering the acute and convalescent phases of COVID-19 were provided by collaborators in the United States, Italy and Spain. The samples were drawn from two sources: the first 160 participants of the ongoing ImmuneRACE study, and about 1,300 subjects contributed by 6 global collaborators. The repertoires were released in a freely available public database intended as a resource for research on the immune response to SARS-CoV-2. A de-identified subject ID, COVID-19 status, age in years and sex were almost always included in the sample metadata. The material from the prospective study consisted of cDNA or gDNA derived from T cells, B-cell-depleted T cells, or PBMCs. Deeply sampled blood TCRbeta repertoires from subjects exposed to, actively infected with, or recovered from COVID-19 were included in the dataset. Where available, HLA class I and class II types were taken from metadata supplied by the sample provider and were not determined by assay-based typing.

The paper as a whole reports these results and caveats: The quantity of clinical and demographic metadata differed by source and by participant and was supplied without curation.

The collaborating institutions used their own protocols to collect whole blood in K2EDTA tubes. For TCRbeta analysis, collaborators shipped samples in one of three forms: frozen whole blood, isolated PBMCs, or DNA extracted from either of those sample types. Turning to this clone: Its antigen is unknown. One base away there is no much larger clone; base qualities are not given.

TCRbeta CDR3 regions were amplified from genomic DNA using the immunoSEQ Assay, a bias-controlled multiplex PCR. As for how the authors treated the data: Nucleated cell counts per sample were estimated from amplification of reference gene primers within the assay. To quantify the absolute abundance of each unique TCRbeta CDR3 rearrangement, sequence reads were collapsed and filtered. For each sample, productive Simpson clonality was calculated as the square root of Simpson's diversity index across productive rearrangements. TCRdb carries this immuneACCESS record with in-frame sequences only. Its versions omit some clonotypes, under half of them owing to an unresolved V gene in the studies checked, with the rest unexplained. V and J calls and clone size are given by that table; D and trimming were obtained from the DNA. The sample table records some 220,000 clones; 75% to 85% of these occur just once. The top ten clonotypes cover around 5.5% of the sample.

The TCR comes from a human donor in a cohort sampled during active COVID-19. The material sequenced was peripheral blood.

CDR3 protein: CASSQEAGVGHGYTF. The DNA reads TGCGCCAGCAGCCAAGAGGCAGGGGTGGGCCATGGCTACACCTTC. This chain is built from TRBV4-1 and TRBJ1-2; TRBD1 could be the D gene, as 6 bases match. The germline ends are 14 bases apart after V is trimmed by 0 bases and J by 6 bases. The CDR3 numbers 15 residues from cysteine through phenylalanine. CDR3 DNA is the only sequence kept; it has 45 bases, read in frame from the first base. CDR1 and CDR2, looked up from the germline V gene, are MGHRA and YSYEKL.